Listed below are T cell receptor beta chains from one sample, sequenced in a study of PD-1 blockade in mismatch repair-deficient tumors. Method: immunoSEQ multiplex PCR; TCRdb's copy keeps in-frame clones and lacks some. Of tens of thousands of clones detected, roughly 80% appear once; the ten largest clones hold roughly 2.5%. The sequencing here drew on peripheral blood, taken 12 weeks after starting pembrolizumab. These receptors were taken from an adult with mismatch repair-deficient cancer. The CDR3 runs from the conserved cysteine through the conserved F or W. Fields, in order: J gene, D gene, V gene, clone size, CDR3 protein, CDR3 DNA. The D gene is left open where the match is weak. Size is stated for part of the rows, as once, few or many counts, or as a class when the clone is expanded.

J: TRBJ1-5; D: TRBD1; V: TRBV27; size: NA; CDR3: CASSRTGTGVQPQHF; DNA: TGTGCCAGCAGCCGAACTGGGACAGGGGTCCAGCCCCAGCATTTT
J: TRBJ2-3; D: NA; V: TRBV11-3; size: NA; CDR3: CASSHPGDTQYF; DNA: TGTGCCAGCAGCCACCCTGGGGATACGCAGTATTTT
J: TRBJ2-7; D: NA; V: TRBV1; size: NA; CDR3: CTSSQDQGYEQYF; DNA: TGCACCAGCAGCCAAGATCAGGGTTACGAGCAGTACTTC
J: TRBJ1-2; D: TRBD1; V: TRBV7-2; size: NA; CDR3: CASSRQGAGYTF; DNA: TGTGCCAGCAGCAGACAGGGGGCAGGCTACACCTTC
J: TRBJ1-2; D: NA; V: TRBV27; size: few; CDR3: CASSLDSKLYGYTF; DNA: TGTGCCAGCAGTCTCGACAGCAAGCTCTATGGCTACACCTTC
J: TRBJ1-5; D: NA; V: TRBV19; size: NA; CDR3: CASSIERTWPQHF; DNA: TGTGCCAGTAGTATAGAACGGACCTGGCCCCAGCATTTT
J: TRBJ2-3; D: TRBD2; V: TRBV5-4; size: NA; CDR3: CASSLLAGSLDTQYF; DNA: TGTGCCAGCAGCTTGCTAGCGGGAAGTTTAGATACGCAGTATTTT
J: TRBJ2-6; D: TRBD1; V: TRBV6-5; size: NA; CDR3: CASSSQGASGANVLTF; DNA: TGTGCCAGCAGTTCGCAGGGGGCTTCTGGGGCCAACGTCCTGACTTTC
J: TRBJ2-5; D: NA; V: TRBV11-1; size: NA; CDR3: CASSLGQGSGETQYF; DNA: TGTGCCAGCAGCTTGGGTCAGGGGTCAGGGGAGACCCAGTACTTC
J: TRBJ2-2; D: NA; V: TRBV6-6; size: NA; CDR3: CASSPSQGAGELFF; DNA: TGTGCCAGCAGTCCGTCTCAGGGCGCCGGGGAGCTGTTTTTT
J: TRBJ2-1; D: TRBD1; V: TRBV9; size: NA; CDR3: CASSESGTVNNEQFF; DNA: TGTGCCAGCAGCGAGTCCGGGACAGTAAACAATGAGCAGTTCTTC
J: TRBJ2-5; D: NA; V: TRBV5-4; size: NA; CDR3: CASSQAPGGTQETQYF; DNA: TGTGCCAGCAGCCAAGCCCCTGGCGGAACGCAAGAGACCCAGTACTTC
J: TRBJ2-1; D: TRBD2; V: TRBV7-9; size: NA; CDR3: CASSVTSGSNEQFF; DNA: TGTGCCAGCAGCGTCACTAGCGGGAGCAATGAGCAGTTCTTC
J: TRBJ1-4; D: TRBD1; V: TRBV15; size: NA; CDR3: CATSTWTGLEKLFF; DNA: TGTGCCACCAGTACATGGACAGGCCTCGAAAAACTGTTTTTT
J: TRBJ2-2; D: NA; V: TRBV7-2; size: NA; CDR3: CASSVDFATPTNTGELFF; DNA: TGTGCCAGCAGCGTGGACTTCGCAACCCCTACGAACACCGGGGAGCTGTTTTTT
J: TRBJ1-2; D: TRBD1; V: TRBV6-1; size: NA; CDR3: CASSEAHGQAIYGYTF; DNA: TGTGCCAGCAGTGAAGCCCACGGACAGGCCATCTATGGCTACACCTTC
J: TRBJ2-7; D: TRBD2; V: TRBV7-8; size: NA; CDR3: CASSLVPSGYEQYF; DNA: TGTGCCAGCAGCTTAGTTCCTAGCGGATACGAGCAGTACTTC
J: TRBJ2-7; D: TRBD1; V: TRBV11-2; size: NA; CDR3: CASSPSWDRGLYEQYF; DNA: TGTGCCAGCAGCCCAAGCTGGGACAGGGGGCTTTACGAGCAGTACTTC
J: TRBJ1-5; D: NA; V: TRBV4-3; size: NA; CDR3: CASSPGITGSYSNQPQHF; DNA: TGCGCCAGCAGCCCAGGTATAACCGGGTCTTATAGCAATCAGCCCCAGCATTTT
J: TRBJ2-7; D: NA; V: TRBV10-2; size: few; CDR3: CASRDSSSGQYF; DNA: TGCGCCAGCAGGGACAGTTCATCTGGGCAGTACTTC
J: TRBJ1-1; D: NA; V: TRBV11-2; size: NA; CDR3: CASSLGKAGPNTEAFF; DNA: TGTGCCAGCAGCTTAGGAAAGGCAGGGCCGAACACTGAAGCTTTCTTT
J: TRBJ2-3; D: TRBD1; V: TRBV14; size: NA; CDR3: CASSPRTGQRTDTQYF; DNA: TGTGCCAGCAGCCCCCGGACAGGCCAACGCACAGATACGCAGTATTTT
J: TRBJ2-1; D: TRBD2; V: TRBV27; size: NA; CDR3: CASSLSGSNNEQFF; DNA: TGTGCCAGCAGTTTAAGCGGGAGCAACAATGAGCAGTTCTTC
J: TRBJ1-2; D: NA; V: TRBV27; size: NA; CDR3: CASSPLRDYGYTF; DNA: TGTGCCAGCAGTCCTTTAAGAGACTATGGCTACACCTTC
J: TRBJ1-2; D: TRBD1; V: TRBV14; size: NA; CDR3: CASSLLPETGRSGYTF; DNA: TGTGCCAGCAGCCTTTTACCCGAGACAGGGAGAAGTGGCTACACCTTC
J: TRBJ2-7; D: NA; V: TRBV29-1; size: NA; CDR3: CSGGERETEQYF; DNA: TGCAGCGGAGGAGAAAGGGAAACCGAGCAGTACTTC
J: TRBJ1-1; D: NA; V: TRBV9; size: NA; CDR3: CASSVGQASGGTEAFF; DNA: TGTGCCAGCAGCGTAGGACAGGCCTCGGGGGGCACTGAAGCTTTCTTT
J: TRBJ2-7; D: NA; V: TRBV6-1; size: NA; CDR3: CASGADSSYEQYF; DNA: TGTGCCAGCGGGGCAGATAGCTCCTACGAGCAGTACTTC
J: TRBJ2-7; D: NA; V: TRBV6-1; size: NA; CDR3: CASTQLARTPTEQYF; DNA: TGTGCCAGCACCCAATTAGCGAGGACGCCTACAGAGCAGTACTTC
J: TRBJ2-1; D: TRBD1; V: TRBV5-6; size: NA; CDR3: CASSFKDREYNEQFF; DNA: TGTGCCAGCAGCTTCAAGGACAGGGAATACAATGAGCAGTTCTTC
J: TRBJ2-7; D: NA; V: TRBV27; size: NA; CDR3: CASSFTYSYEQYF; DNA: TGTGCCAGCAGTTTTACCTACTCCTACGAGCAGTACTTC
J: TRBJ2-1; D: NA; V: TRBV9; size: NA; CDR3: CASSVVPGAFF; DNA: TGTGCCAGCAGCGTAGTTCCTGGGGCGTTCTTC
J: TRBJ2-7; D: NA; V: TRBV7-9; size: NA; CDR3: CASSHRDKLYEQYF; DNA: TGTGCCAGCAGCCACCGGGACAAACTCTACGAGCAGTACTTC
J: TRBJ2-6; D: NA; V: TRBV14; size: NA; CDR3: CASSQDTTGANVLTF; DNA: TGTGCCAGCAGCCAAGATACTACCGGGGCCAACGTCCTGACTTTC
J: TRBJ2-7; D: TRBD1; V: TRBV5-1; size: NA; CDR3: CASSTGTGLAYEQYF; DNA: TGCGCCAGCAGCACCGGGACAGGGTTGGCCTACGAGCAGTACTTC
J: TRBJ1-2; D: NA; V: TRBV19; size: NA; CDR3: CASSIAYRQEGGYTF; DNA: TGTGCCAGTAGTATAGCATATAGGCAGGAAGGTGGCTACACCTTC